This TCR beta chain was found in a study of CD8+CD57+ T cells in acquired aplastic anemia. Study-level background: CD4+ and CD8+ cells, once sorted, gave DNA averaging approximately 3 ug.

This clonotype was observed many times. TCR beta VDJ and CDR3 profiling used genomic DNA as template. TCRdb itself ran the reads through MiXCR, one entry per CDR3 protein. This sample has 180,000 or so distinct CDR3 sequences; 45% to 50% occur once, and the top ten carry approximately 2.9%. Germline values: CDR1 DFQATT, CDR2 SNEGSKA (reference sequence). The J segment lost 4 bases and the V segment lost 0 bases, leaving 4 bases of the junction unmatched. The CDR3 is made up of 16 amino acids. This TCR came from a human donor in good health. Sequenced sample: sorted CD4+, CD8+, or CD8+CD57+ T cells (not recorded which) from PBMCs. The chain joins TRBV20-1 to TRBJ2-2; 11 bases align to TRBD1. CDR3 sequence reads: CSARDFGTGGTGELFF. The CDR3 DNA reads TGCAGTGCTAGAGATTTCGGGACAGGGGGCACCGGGGAGCTGTTTTTT.